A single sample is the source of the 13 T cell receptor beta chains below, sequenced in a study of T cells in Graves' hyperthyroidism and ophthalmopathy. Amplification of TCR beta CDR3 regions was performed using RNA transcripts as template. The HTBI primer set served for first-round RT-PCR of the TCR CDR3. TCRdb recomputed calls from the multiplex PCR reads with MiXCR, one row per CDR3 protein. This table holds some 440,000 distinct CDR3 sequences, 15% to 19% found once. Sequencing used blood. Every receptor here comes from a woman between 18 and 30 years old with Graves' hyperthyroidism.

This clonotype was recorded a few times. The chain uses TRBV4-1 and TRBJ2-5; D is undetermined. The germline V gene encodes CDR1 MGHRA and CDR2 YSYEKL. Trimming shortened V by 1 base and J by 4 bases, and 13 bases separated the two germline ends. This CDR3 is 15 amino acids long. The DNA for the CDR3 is TGCGCCAGCAGCCAAGGCACACTAAAGGGAGAGACCCAGTACTTC. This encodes CASSQGTLKGETQYF.

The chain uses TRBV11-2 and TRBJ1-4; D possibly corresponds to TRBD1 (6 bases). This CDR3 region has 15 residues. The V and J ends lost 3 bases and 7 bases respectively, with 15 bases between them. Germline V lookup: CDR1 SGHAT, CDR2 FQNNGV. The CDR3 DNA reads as TGTGCCAGCAGCTTTAAACTGGGGGCGATTGAAAAACTGTTTTTT. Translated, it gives CASSFKLGAIEKLFF.

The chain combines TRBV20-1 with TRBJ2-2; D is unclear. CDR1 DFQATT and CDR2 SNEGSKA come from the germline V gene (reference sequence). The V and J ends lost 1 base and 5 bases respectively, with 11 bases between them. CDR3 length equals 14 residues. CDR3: CSARANWETGELFF. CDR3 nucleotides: TGCAGTGCTAGAGCGAACTGGGAAACCGGGGAGCTGTTTTTT.

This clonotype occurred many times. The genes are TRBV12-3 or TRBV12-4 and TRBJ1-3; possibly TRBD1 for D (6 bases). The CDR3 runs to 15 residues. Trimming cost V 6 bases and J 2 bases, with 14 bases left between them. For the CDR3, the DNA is TGTGCCAGCAGCTACGGACAGAGGCCTGGAAACACCATATATTTT. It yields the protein CASSYGQRPGNTIYF.

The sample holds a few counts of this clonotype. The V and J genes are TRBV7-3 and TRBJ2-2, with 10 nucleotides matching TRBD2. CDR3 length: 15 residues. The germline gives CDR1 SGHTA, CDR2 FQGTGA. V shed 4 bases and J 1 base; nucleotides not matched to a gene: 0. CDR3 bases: TGTGCCAGCAGCTCTAGCGGGGGGAACACCGGGGAGCTGTTTTTT. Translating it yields CASSSSGGNTGELFF.

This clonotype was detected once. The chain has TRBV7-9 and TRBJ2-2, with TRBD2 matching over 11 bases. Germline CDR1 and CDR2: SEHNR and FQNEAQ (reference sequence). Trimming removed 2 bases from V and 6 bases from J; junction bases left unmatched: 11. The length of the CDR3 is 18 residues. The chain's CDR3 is CASSLSLTGLADPGELFF. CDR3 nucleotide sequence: TGTGCCAGCAGCTTATCCTTGACGGGACTAGCGGACCCCGGGGAGCTGTTTTTT.

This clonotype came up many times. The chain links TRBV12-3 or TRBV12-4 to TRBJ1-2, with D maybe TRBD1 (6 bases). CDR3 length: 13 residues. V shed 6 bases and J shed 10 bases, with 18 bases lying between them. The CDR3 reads CASSQGPRIAYTF. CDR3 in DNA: TGTGCCAGCAGCCAGGGGCCGAGGATTGCCTACACCTTC.

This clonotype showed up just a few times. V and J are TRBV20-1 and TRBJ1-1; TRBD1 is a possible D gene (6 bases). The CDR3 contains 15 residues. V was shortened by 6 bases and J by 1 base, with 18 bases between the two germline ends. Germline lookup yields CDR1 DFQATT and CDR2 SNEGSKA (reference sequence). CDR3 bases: TGCAGTGCACAAAACCCGTGGGGGCCGAACACTGAAGCTTTCTTT. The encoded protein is CSAQNPWGPNTEAFF.

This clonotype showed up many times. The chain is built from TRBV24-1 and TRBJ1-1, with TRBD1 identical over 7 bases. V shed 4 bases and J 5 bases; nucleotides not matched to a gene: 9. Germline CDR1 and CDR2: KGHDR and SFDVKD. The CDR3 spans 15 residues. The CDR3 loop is CATSDVKGARTEAFF. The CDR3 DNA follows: TGTGCCACCAGTGACGTGAAGGGGGCGCGGACTGAAGCTTTCTTT.

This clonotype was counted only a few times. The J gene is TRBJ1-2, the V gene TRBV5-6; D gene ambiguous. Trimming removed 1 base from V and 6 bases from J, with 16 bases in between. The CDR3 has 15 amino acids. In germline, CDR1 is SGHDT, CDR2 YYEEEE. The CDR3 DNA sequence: TGTGCCAGCAGCTTGACCGCACCCGGGAGGGATGGCTACACCTTC. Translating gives CASSLTAPGRDGYTF.

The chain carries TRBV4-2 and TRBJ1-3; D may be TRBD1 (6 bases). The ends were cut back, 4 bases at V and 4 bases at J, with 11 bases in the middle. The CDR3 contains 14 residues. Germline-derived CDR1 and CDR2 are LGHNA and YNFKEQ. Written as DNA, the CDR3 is TGTGCCAGCAGCCGCGGGGGGCAGGGAAACACCATATATTTT. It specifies CASSRGGQGNTIYF.

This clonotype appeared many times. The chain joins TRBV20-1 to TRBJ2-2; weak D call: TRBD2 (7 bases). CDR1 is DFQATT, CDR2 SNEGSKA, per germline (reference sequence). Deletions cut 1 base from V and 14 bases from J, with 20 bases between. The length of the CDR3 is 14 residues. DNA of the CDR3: TGCAGTGCTAGAGCCGATCTGAGGGGGGGAGATCTGTTTTTT. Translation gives CSARADLRGGDLFF.

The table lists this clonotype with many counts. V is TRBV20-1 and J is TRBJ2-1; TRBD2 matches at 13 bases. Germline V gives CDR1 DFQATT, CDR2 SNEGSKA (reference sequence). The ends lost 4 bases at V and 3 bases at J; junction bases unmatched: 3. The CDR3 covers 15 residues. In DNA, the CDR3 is TGCAGTGCTAAACTAGCGGGGGGGCTCTACAATGAGCAGTTCTTC. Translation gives CSAKLAGGLYNEQFF.